This entry concerns a single T cell receptor (beta chain). These data are taken from a study of blood T cell repertoires in COVID-19. Study-wide context: Sites across the United States, Italy and Spain contributed samples from acute and convalescent COVID-19. From T cells, B-cell-depleted T cells, or PBMCs came the material, which was cDNA or gDNA.

As originally analysed: From reference gene primer amplification, estimates of nucleated cell counts were derived. Method: immunoSEQ multiplex PCR; TCRdb's copy keeps in-frame clones and lacks some. V, J and clone size are taken as reported in that table, and D and trimming were inferred from the DNA itself. Of tens of thousands of clones listed, around four fifths are singletons. Germline trimming cut 2 bases from V and 2 bases from J; bases unmatched to any gene: 2. The germline V gene has CDR1 MNHEY and CDR2 SVGAGI. The CDR3 runs to 15 residues. The J gene is TRBJ2-5, the V gene TRBV6-5, with 10 positions matching TRBD2. Sequencing was carried out using peripheral blood. The receptor's source is a woman aged 55-69 years with acute or convalescent COVID-19. CDR3 region: CASSYGAGGQETQYF. CDR3 nucleotide sequence: TGTGCCAGCAGTTACGGAGCGGGGGGGCAAGAGACCCAGTACTTC.